These 17 T cell receptor beta chains share one sample of origin, sequenced in a study of blood T cells in healthy people across ages. A second PCR of roughly 7 to 11 cycles used a sample-barcoded 5' primer and a J-beta primer mix. TCRdb called the 5' RACE reads again in MiXCR, with one record for every CDR3 protein. The sample records more than 600,000 distinct CDR3 sequences, 20% to 30% being singletons. These sequences were also reported in another study, on T cells of mothers and their children.

The sample was blood. These receptors were collected from a boy between 5 and 17 years old in good health.

J is TRBJ2-1 and V is TRBV11-2; TRBD2 might be the D (6 bases). Germline CDR1 and CDR2: SGHAT and FQNNGV. Trimming removed 1 base from V and 8 bases from J, with 15 bases in between. CDR3 length: 15 amino acids. Written as DNA, the CDR3 is TGTGCCAGCAGCTTAGGGTCCGGGTCGGGGGATGAGCAGTTCTTC. Its translation is CASSLGSGSGDEQFF.

This clonotype was counted only a few times. The V and J genes are TRBV7-2 and TRBJ2-2, with 9 bases identical to TRBD1. The CDR3 is made up of 16 amino acids. With 3 bases clipped from V and 5 bases from J, the junction kept 7 bases outside the gene matches. Germline assignment: CDR1 SGHTA and CDR2 FQGNSA. This chain's CDR3 is CASSFQWTGETGELFF. CDR3 coding DNA: TGTGCCAGCAGCTTCCAATGGACAGGGGAGACCGGGGAGCTGTTTTTT.

This clonotype has more than one count but fewer than ten. It is unclear where the CDR3 begins or ends on the DNA, so no DNA is shown, and the CDR3 is as TCRdb lists it. The J gene is TRBJ2-3, the V gene TRBV7-9; the table gives TRBD1 as D, unverified against the DNA. Germline-derived CDR1 and CDR2 are SEHNR and FQNEAQ (reference sequence). The CDR3 has 14 residues if both end residues are counted. The CDR3 sequence: CASTGDFGPDTQYF.

This clonotype was observed a few times. The chain combines TRBV4-1 with TRBJ2-2; no definite D call. The V end lost 3 bases, the J end lost 5 bases, and 10 bases lay between the germline ends. CDR1 and CDR2 (germline): MGHRA, YSYEKL. The CDR3 sequence is 14 residues long. Written as DNA, the CDR3 is TGCGCCAGCAGCCACACAATCGGGACCGGGGAGCTGTTTTTT. Its protein product is CASSHTIGTGELFF.

V gene TRBV5-1 combines with J gene TRBJ2-3, with a tentative D call TRBD1 (5 bases). The CDR3 sequence is 13 residues long. Germline V gene data show CDR1 as SGHRS and CDR2 as YFSETQ. Trimming removed 5 bases from V and 6 bases from J, with 13 bases in between. The CDR3 spells CASSSRVEDTQYF. CDR3 DNA sequence: TGCGCCAGCAGTTCCAGGGTCGAGGATACGCAGTATTTT.

The rearrangement uses TRBV7-2 and TRBJ2-5; D gene ambiguous. CDR1 SGHTA and CDR2 FQGNSA come from the germline V gene. The CDR3 totals 13 residues. V was cut by 5 bases and J by 4 bases, with 11 bases left in between. The DNA of the CDR3 is TGTGCCAGCAGCCCGATCCTAGGAGAGACCCAGTACTTC. Translated: CASSPILGETQYF.

This clonotype has just a few counts. The CDR3 sequence is CASSLDRINEKLFF. Written as DNA, the CDR3 is TGTGCCAGCAGCCTGGACAGGATTAATGAAAAACTGTTTTTT. This sequence joins TRBV7-9 and TRBJ1-4; 7 nucleotides line up with TRBD1. From germline, CDR1 is SEHNR and CDR2 FQNEAQ (reference sequence). CDR3 length: 14 amino acids. The V segment lost 5 bases and the J segment 4 bases; nucleotides outside the gene matches: 4.

This clonotype has a handful of counts. This chain connects TRBV7-2 to TRBJ2-5; tentative D call: TRBD2 (5 bases). Trimming removed 7 bases from V and 2 bases from J, with 26 bases in between. This CDR3 comprises 18 residues. Looked up from germline, CDR1 is SGHTA and CDR2 is FQGNSA. CDR3 nucleotides: TGTGCCAGCATGCAATTCGGACTGGCCGATGTGGGGCAAGAGACCCAGTACTTC. Translated: CASMQFGLADVGQETQYF.

This clonotype was found a few times. The V call is TRBV29-1, the J call TRBJ2-5; TRBD2 aligns across 11 bases. The DNA end lines up better with TRBJ2-7; the J call may be wrong. The CDR3 length is 13 residues. Germline loops: CDR1 SQVTM, CDR2 ANQGSEA. This chain's CDR3 is CSGILAGADEQYF. The CDR3 region has the DNA TGCAGCGGGATACTAGCGGGAGCGGACGAGCAGTACTTC.

This chain joins TRBV7-2 and TRBJ1-4, with unresolved D. From germline, CDR1 is SGHTA and CDR2 FQGNSA. The CDR3 runs to 14 residues. V dropped 3 bases and J dropped 6 bases, with 11 bases sitting between them. The CDR3 nucleotides are TGTGCCAGCAGCTTTAGCGTCGAGGATGAAAAACTGTTTTTT. It translates to CASSFSVEDEKLFF.

The chain joins TRBV2 to TRBJ2-1; D remains ambiguous. This CDR3 contains 13 residues. Deletions cut 2 bases from V and 6 bases from J, with 8 bases between. CDR1 and CDR2 (germline): SNHLY, FYNNEI. The DNA for the CDR3 is TGTGCCAGCAGTGAATTAAGGAGCAATGAGCAGTTCTTC. Amino acid sequence: CASSELRSNEQFF.

The rearrangement joins TRBV20-1 to TRBJ2-1; 8 bases match TRBD1. Germline V gene data show CDR1 as DFQATT and CDR2 as SNEGSKA (reference sequence). The junction had 11 bases not matched to a gene; V was cut back by 2 bases and J by 14 bases. The CDR3 spans 13 residues. CDR3 coding DNA: TGCAGTGCTAGACCACCGGGACAGGCGACCAAGTTCTTC. This encodes CSARPPGQATKFF.

The gene calls are TRBV2 and TRBJ1-6, with no clear D. Between the trimmed V and J ends, which lost 10 bases and 2 bases, there was a span of 9 bases. CDR3 length equals 13 residues. From germline, CDR1 is SNHLY and CDR2 FYNNEI. The CDR3 loop reads CATEKAYNSPLHF. For the CDR3, the DNA is TGTGCCACGGAAAAAGCCTATAATTCACCCCTCCACTTT.

The V call is TRBV5-1, the J call TRBJ2-7; the D gene is possibly TRBD1 (6 bases). Trimming shortened V by 4 bases and J by 3 bases, and 14 bases separated the two germline ends. The CDR3 length is 14 residues. Per germline, CDR1 SGHRS and CDR2 YFSETQ. Here the CDR3 reads CASSAEGESYEQYF. The CDR3 nucleotides are TGCGCCAGCAGCGCCGAGGGGGAGAGCTACGAGCAGTACTTC.

This clonotype was seen more than once but under ten times. This rearrangement joins TRBV11-3 to TRBJ2-5; 9 bases align to TRBD1. The last part of the DNA fits TRBJ2-7 better; the J call may be wrong. This CDR3 spans 14 amino acids. CDR1 and CDR2 from the germline V gene are SGHNT and YENEEA. CDR3 nucleotide sequence: TGTGCCAGCAGCTCGGGACAGGGAACCAACGAGCAGTACTTC. It codes for CASSSGQGTNEQYF.

The chain combines TRBV21-1 with TRBJ2-7; the table assigns TRBD1, which was not confirmed against the DNA. TRBV21-1 is shown as a pseudogene. The CDR3 is 16 residues long. CDR3 protein: CASSKWGSDRTYEQYF. For the CDR3, the DNA is TGTGCCAGCAGCAAATGGGGATCGGACAGGACCTACGAGCAGTACTTC.

The chain joins TRBV20-1 to TRBJ2-5, with 13 bases aligning to TRBD2. The V segment lost 6 bases and the J segment 2 bases; nucleotides outside the gene matches: 6. Germline V gives CDR1 DFQATT, CDR2 SNEGSKA (reference sequence). The CDR3 is 15 residues long. The CDR3 nucleotides are TGCAGTGCCCCTAAACTAGCGGGGGGGCAAGAGACCCAGTACTTC. Translating gives CSAPKLAGGQETQYF.